Listed below are T cell receptor beta chains from one sample, sequenced in a study of tumor-infiltrating lymphocytes in primary liver carcinoma. TCRdb itself ran the multiplex PCR reads through MiXCR, one entry per CDR3 protein. The top ten hold just under 20% of the sample, which has tens of thousands of distinct CDR3 sequences, approximately 77% seen once. Sequences were obtained from liver tumor tissue from sampling region 1. The source is a man aged 35-49 years with primary liver carcinoma and hepatitis B virus infection. Each CDR3 is given with its conserved first and last residue. A D gene is named only where the DNA matches it firmly. Clone size appears in some rows only: once, few, many, or a class for an expanded clone.

clone size: .; D gene: .; J gene: TRBJ2-3; V gene: TRBV11-2; CDR3 DNA: TGTATCAGCAGCCCGGGCTCCCCGACAGATACGCAGTATTTT; CDR3 protein: CISSPGSPTDTQYF
clone size: .; D gene: .; J gene: TRBJ2-5; V gene: TRBV5-5; CDR3 DNA: TGTACCAGCAACCCCAATAAAGAGACCCAGTACTTC; CDR3 protein: CTSNPNKETQYF
clone size: .; D gene: .; J gene: TRBJ1-1; V gene: TRBV29-1; CDR3 DNA: TGCTGCGTTGCGCTGGGGCCGGAGGACACTGAAGCTTTCTTT; CDR3 protein: CCVALGPEDTEAFF
clone size: .; D gene: TRBD2; J gene: TRBJ2-1; V gene: TRBV28; CDR3 DNA: TGTGCCAACAGTCCAGGGACTACCGGGATATACCTACCCGGCGTACCCCCGAATGAGCAGTTCTTC; CDR3 protein: CANSPGTTGIYLPGVPPNEQFF
clone size: .; D gene: TRBD1; J gene: TRBJ2-1; V gene: TRBV29-1; CDR3 DNA: TGCAGCGCCGTCCCCGGGACAGGCAGCAATGAGCGGTTCTTC; CDR3 protein: CSAVPGTGSNERFF
clone size: .; D gene: .; J gene: TRBJ2-2; V gene: TRBV6-5; CDR3 DNA: TGTGCCAGTGGACCAGGGATCGGGACCGGGGAGCTGTCTTTT; CDR3 protein: CASGPGIGTGELSF
clone size: .; D gene: .; J gene: TRBJ2-1; V gene: TRBV30; CDR3 DNA: TGTGCCTGGAGTGTGGATCCCCTTCTCGCCTACAATAAGCAGTTCTTC; CDR3 protein: CAWSVDPLLAYNKQFF
clone size: .; D gene: .; J gene: TRBJ1-4; V gene: TRBV5-1; CDR3 DNA: TGCGCCAGCGCCATGGGGGATACTGAAAAACTGTTTTTT; CDR3 protein: CASAMGDTEKLFF
clone size: few; D gene: TRBD2; J gene: TRBJ2-1; V gene: TRBV2; CDR3 DNA: TGTGCCAGCAGTCGGACTAGCGGGAGGCCTTACAATGAGCAGTTCTTC; CDR3 protein: CASSRTSGRPYNEQFF
clone size: .; D gene: TRBD2; J gene: TRBJ2-1; V gene: TRBV5-1; CDR3 DNA: TGCGCCAGCAGAGAGACTAGCGGGAGTGCGTATGAGCAGTTCTTC; CDR3 protein: CASRETSGSAYEQFF
clone size: .; D gene: .; J gene: TRBJ2-5; V gene: TRBV12-3/TRBV12-4; CDR3 DNA: TGTGCCAGCAGTTTATGGGCCCAAGAGACCCAGTACTTC; CDR3 protein: CASSLWAQETQYF
clone size: .; D gene: TRBD2; J gene: TRBJ2-1; V gene: TRBV4-2; CDR3 DNA: TGTGCCAGCAGCCAAGGACTAGCGTACTACAATAAGCAGTTCTTC; CDR3 protein: CASSQGLAYYNKQFF
clone size: many; D gene: .; J gene: TRBJ1-3; V gene: TRBV30; CDR3 DNA: TGTGCCTGGAGTCGGAAGGGAAACACCATATATTTT; CDR3 protein: CAWSRKGNTIYF